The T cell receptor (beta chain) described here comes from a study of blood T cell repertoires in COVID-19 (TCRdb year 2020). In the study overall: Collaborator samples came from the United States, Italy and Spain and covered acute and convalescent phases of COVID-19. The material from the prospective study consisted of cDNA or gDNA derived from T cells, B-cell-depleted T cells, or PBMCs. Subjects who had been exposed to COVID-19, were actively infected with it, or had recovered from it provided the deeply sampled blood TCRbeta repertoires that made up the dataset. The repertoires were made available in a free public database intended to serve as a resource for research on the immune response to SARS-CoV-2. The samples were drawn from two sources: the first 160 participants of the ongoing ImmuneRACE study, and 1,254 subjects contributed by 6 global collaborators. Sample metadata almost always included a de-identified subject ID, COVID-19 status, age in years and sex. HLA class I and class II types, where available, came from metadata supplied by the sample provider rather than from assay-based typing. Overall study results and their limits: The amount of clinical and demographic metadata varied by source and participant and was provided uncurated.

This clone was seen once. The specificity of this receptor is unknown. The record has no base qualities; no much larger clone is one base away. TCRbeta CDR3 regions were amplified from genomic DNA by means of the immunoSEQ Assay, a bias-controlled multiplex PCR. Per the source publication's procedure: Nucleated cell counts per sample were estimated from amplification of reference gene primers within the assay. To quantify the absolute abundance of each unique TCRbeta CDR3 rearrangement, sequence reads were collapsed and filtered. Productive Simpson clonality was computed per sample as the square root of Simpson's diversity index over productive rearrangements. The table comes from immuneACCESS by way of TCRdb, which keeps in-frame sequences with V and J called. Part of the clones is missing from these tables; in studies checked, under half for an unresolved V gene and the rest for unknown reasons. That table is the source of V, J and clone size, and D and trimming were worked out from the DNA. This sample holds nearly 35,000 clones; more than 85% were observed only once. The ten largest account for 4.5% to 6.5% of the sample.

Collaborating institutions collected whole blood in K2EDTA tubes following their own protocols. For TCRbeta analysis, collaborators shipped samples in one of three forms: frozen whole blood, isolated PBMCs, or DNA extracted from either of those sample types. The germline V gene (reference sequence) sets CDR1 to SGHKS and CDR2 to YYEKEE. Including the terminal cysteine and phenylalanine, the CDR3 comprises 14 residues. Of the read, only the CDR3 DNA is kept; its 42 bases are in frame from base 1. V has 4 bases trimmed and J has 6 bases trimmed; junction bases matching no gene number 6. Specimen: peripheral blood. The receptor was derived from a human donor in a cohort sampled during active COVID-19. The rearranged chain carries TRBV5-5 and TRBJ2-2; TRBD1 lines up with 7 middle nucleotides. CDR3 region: CASSGRQGAGELFF. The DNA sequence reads TGTGCCAGCAGCGGGAGACAGGGCGCCGGGGAGCTGTTTTTT. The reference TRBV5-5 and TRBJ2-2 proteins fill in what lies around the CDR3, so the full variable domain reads DAGVTQSPTHLIKTRGQQVTLRCSPISGHKSVSWYQQVLGQGPQFIFQYYEKEERGRGNFPDRFSARQFPNYSSELNVNALLLGDSALYLCASSGRQGAGELFFGEGSRLTVL.